Below, 11 T cell receptor beta chains from the same sample are listed, as sequenced in a study of tumor-infiltrating lymphocytes in primary liver carcinoma. The investigators made TCR beta cDNA from approximately 500 ng total RNA, using a constant-region primer. For TCR beta, libraries were produced by three nested multiplex PCR rounds using slightly modified ARM-PCR. Investigators reported that the first two PCR rounds, at 10 cycles each, used TRBV1-TRBV30 forward primers with a C-beta reverse primer. Via MiXCR, TCRdb re-called the multiplex PCR reads, giving one row per CDR3 protein. The data hold around 54,000 distinct CDR3 sequences, with about 70% observed a single time. Co-extracted RNA and DNA came from roughly 20-30 mg of unsorted bulk tissue. Sequencing was done on a sample of liver tumor tissue from sampling region 2. Regarding subset: tumor region T2, inferior pole. These receptors all come from a man in his forties with primary liver carcinoma and hepatitis B virus infection.

This clonotype was detected only a few times. A much larger clone lies a single base off, so this may be a read error. The V call is TRBV14, the J call TRBJ2-1; D ambiguous. The V and J ends lost 2 bases and 4 bases respectively, with 6 bases between them. The V gene's germline CDR1 is SGHDN and CDR2 FVKESK. The CDR3 runs 13 residues. The DNA for the CDR3 is TGTGCCAGCAGCCAATACAGTTACAATGAGCAGTTCTTC. Protein sequence: CASSQYSYNEQFF. The complete variable domain, with remaining parts taken from reference TRBV14 and TRBJ2-1, reads EAGVTQFPSHSVIEKGQTVTLRCDPISGHDNLYWYRRVMGKEIKFLLHFVKESKQDESGMPNNRFLAERTGGTYSTLKVQPAELEDSGVYFCASSQYSYNEQFFGPGTRLTVL.

Note on this clonotype: Because it lacks the conserved phenylalanine or tryptophan at the end, this CDR3 is likely a read error. The genes are TRBV6-6 and TRBJ2-7; tentatively, D is TRBD2 (5 bases). Germline V gene sequence: CDR1 MNHNY, CDR2 SVGAGI (reference sequence). V dropped 6 bases and J dropped 1 base, with 16 bases sitting between them. There are 15 residues in the CDR3. CDR3 sequence reads: CASRDHGIGSYEQYS. The CDR3 nucleotides read TGTGCCAGCAGGGATCACGGGATAGGGTCCTACGAGCAGTACTCC.

The CDR3: CASSMVGGVDYGYTF. The CDR3 coding sequence is TGTGCCAGCAGCATGGTAGGGGGTGTTGACTATGGCTACACCTTC. This chain joins TRBV6-1 and TRBJ1-2; D possibly corresponds to TRBD1 (6 bases). The germline V gene has CDR1 MNHNS and CDR2 SASEGT. The CDR3 runs to 15 residues. With 6 bases removed from V and 3 bases from J, the gap between germline ends came to 17 bases.

As concerns this clonotype: Compared with germline, one end of the junction differs, possibly owing to a read error. The V gene is TRBV29-1, the J gene TRBJ2-1; 8 bases are a match to TRBD1. The CDR3 sequence is 12 residues long. Looked up from germline, CDR1 is SQVTM and CDR2 is ANQGSEA. The chain's CDR3 is CSVGQGSNEQFF. The CDR3 DNA sequence: TGTAGCGTTGGACAGGGTAGCAATGAGCAGTTCTTC.

The sample holds one count of this clonotype. It is likely a read error, because the conserved phenylalanine at the end of the CDR3 is missing. The V and J genes are TRBV6-1 and TRBJ1-1; 9 nucleotides match TRBD1. The trim removed 11 bases at V and 5 bases at J, leaving 9 bases unmatched. The CDR3 spans 13 residues. CDR1 and CDR2 (germline): MNHNS, SASEGT. CDR3 protein: CAALDRGLTEAFY. The CDR3 DNA reads TGTGCCGCGTTGGACAGGGGACTTACTGAAGCTTTCTAT.

As for this clonotype: The junction differs from germline at one of its ends, possibly a read error. The chain combines TRBV28 with TRBJ2-7; tentatively, D is TRBD1 (6 bases). The CDR3 contains 15 residues. Germline V gene data show CDR1 as MDHEN and CDR2 as SYDVKM. The CDR3 protein is CASSPQWGQPYEQYF. The CDR3 DNA follows: TGTGCCAGCAGCCCACAATGGGGGCAACCTTACGAGCAGTACTTT.

This chain links TRBV6-5 with TRBJ2-2; D is unresolved. Germline CDR1 MNHEY, CDR2 SVGAGI. Trimming pared 3 bases from V and 9 bases from J, leaving 17 bases between. The CDR3 loop spans 15 amino acids. CDR3 protein: CASSYAVDGSRELFF. CDR3 nucleotide sequence: TGTGCCAGCAGTTATGCAGTGGACGGCAGCCGGGAGCTGTTTTTT.

The rearrangement joins TRBV6-2 or TRBV6-3 to TRBJ2-2, with 8 nucleotides matching TRBD2. Germline CDR1 MNHEY, CDR2 SVGEGT. The CDR3 has 15 residues. V lost 5 bases to trimming and J lost 6 bases; unmatched junction nucleotides: 8. CDR3 in amino acids: CASSEPGLGSGELFF. CDR3 sequence (DNA): TGTGCCAGCAGTGAACCGGGACTAGGCTCCGGGGAGCTGTTTTTT.

Only a few counts were recorded for this clonotype. This could be a read error, since a much larger clone is one nucleotide away. The chain joins TRBV28 to TRBJ2-1; D is possibly TRBD1 (6 bases). Germline V CDR1 and CDR2: MDHEN, SYDVKM. This CDR3 spans 14 amino acids. The CDR3 loop is CVSSPPRGYNEQFF. The CDR3 DNA is TGTGTCAGCAGCCCACCCAGGGGCTACAATGAGCAGTTCTTC.

The chain combines TRBV7-8 with TRBJ2-7; 7 bases align to TRBD1. The CDR3 is made up of 14 amino acids. CDR1 and CDR2 from the germline V gene are SGHVS and FQNEAQ. Here the CDR3 reads CTCSTLTGYYEQYF. DNA for the CDR3: TGTACCTGCTCAACTTTGACAGGGTACTATGAGCAGTACTTC.

Comments on this clonotype: A much larger clone differs from this one at a single base, so this may be a read error. The chain couples TRBV7-8 to TRBJ2-2; possible D gene TRBD2, 5 bases. From germline, CDR1 is SGHVS and CDR2 FQNEAQ. CDR3 length: 16 residues. This CDR3 is CTSSLIRLPNTGELLF. The CDR3 coding sequence is TGTACCAGCAGCTTAATCCGACTCCCGAACACCGGGGAGCTGCTTTTT.